This T cell receptor (beta chain) was recorded in a study of post-analysis software for immune sequencing data. Looking at the study overall: Recorded disease courses covered relapsing-remitting, secondary progressive and progressive-relapsing multiple sclerosis. Some patients had no subtype annotation.

Study results and limitations: Significantly lower normalized Chao1 diversity was found in patients with multiple sclerosis relative to controls.

Sequencing libraries made from TCR beta cDNA carried unique molecular identifiers. Using its own MiXCR run on the PCR reads, TCRdb lists one record per CDR3 protein. The sample has 740,000 or so distinct CDR3 sequences, under 70% seen once. Comments on this clonotype: Its antigen is not known.

This receptor was identified in a girl aged 10-17 years with multiple sclerosis. The sample was blood.

The CDR3 DNA reads as TGTGCCAGCAGTCGAAACAGGGGGTCCTACGAGCAGTACTTC. Translated: CASSRNRGSYEQYF. The gene calls are TRBV6-2 or TRBV6-3 and TRBJ2-7; 8 bases agree with TRBD1. The germline CDR1 and CDR2 sequences are MNHEY and SVGEGT. This CDR3 is 14 amino acids long. J gave up 1 base and V 5 bases, and 4 bases lay outside the gene matches.